The 26 T cell receptor beta chains below all came from one sample that was sequenced in a study of graft-versus-host responses after intestinal transplantation listed by TCRdb under 2021. Library construction relied on the immunoSEQ multiplex PCR assay. The immuneACCESS repertoire file appears here via TCRdb, limited to in-frame rearrangements. These files lack a portion of the clones; in checked studies, under half of the deficit traces to unresolved V genes, and the cause of the others is not known. The sample records 30,000 to 50,000 clones, over 90% of which are singletons. In total, the top ten clones hold 0.22% of the sample. The sample's time point label, decoded: cells obtained before transplantation from donor or recipient. These receptors are not linked to any known antigen. The material was unstimulated CD8+ T cells sorted from spleen or lymph node cells, obtained before transplant. Receptors were obtained from a human donor who was the organ donor for an intestinal transplant.

V is TRBV7-3 and J is TRBJ1-1, with D possibly TRBD1 on 5 matching bases. V was pared by 2 bases and J by 2 bases, with 6 bases between. Germline values: CDR1 SGHTA, CDR2 FQGTGA. The CDR3 contains 13 residues. CDR3 DNA sequence: TGTGCCAGCAGCTTAGGGGCTAACACTGAAGCTTTCTTT. As protein: CASSLGANTEAFF.

This chain's CDR3 is CAISTMFRDRTYSGANVLTF. CDR3 in DNA: TGTGCCATCAGTACCATGTTCCGGGACAGGACGTACTCTGGGGCCAACGTCCTGACTTTC. The chain has TRBV10-3 and TRBJ2-6; 8 positions agree with TRBD1. Germline V gives CDR1 ENHRY, CDR2 SYGVKD. The CDR3 consists of 20 residues. The V and J ends lost 5 bases and 0 bases, in that order; junction bases with no gene match: 15.

The chain is built from TRBV10-3 and TRBJ2-7; TRBD2 is a possible D gene (7 bases). Germline V gene sequence: CDR1 ENHRY, CDR2 SYGVKD. V was shortened by 3 bases and J by 2 bases, with 20 bases between the two germline ends. This CDR3 has 17 residues. CDR3 region: CAISEEGGLADPYEQYF. The DNA of the CDR3 is TGTGCCATCAGTGAAGAGGGGGGGCTAGCGGACCCCTACGAGCAGTACTTC.

The genes are TRBV25-1 and TRBJ2-2; D gene unclear. This CDR3 has 16 residues. V dropped 7 bases and J dropped 2 bases, with 17 bases sitting between them. Germline V gives CDR1 MGHDK, CDR2 SYGVNS. In DNA form, the CDR3 reads TGTGCCAGCACCCACCTTAGGGCAGACAACACCGGGGAGCTGTTTTTT. It translates to CASTHLRADNTGELFF.

This clone was observed once. The rearrangement links TRBV7-8 to TRBJ2-7; the D gene is possibly TRBD2 (6 bases). The CDR3 length is 13 residues. V shed 5 bases and J shed 0 bases, with 8 bases lying between them. Germline V gene data show CDR1 as SGHVS and CDR2 as FQNEAQ. DNA for the CDR3: TGTGCCAGCAGCGTCGGGGGCTCCTACGAGCAGTACTTC. It codes for CASSVGGSYEQYF. Together with reference TRBV7-8 and TRBJ2-7, the CDR3 gives the full variable domain: GAGVSQSPRYKVAKRGQDVALRCDPISGHVSLFWYQQALGQGPEFLTYFQNEAQLDKSGLPSDRFFAERPEGSVSTLKIQRTQQEDSAVYLCASSVGGSYEQYFGPGTRLTVT.

The table lists this clone with a count of one. This chain links TRBV6-6 with TRBJ1-5; D is unresolved. Trimming pared 2 bases from V and 3 bases from J, leaving 8 bases between. Germline values: CDR1 MNHNY, CDR2 SVGAGI (reference sequence). The CDR3 consists of 14 residues. CDR3 loop: CASSYPGLNQPQHF. CDR3 bases: TGTGCCAGCAGTTACCCGGGCCTCAATCAGCCCCAGCATTTT.

The V and J genes are TRBV5-6 and TRBJ1-1; D is uncertain. Germline CDR1 and CDR2: SGHDT and YYEEEE. The CDR3 runs 11 residues. V was shortened by 0 bases and J by 8 bases, with 5 bases between the two germline ends. CDR3 bases: TGTGCCAGCAGCTTGGGAGCCGAAGCTTTCTTT. This codes for CASSLGAEAFF. The full variable domain, with the rest looked up from reference TRBV5-6 and TRBJ1-1, is DAGVTQSPTHLIKTRGQQVTLRCSPKSGHDTVSWYQQALGQGPQFIFQYYEEEERQRGNFPDRFSGHQFPNYSSELNVNALLLGDSALYLCASSLGAEAFFGQGTRLTVV.

The V call is TRBV5-6, the J call TRBJ1-1; D remains ambiguous. V lost 0 bases to trimming and J lost 1 base, with 4 bases between them. The CDR3 runs to 13 residues. Germline V gene sequence: CDR1 SGHDT, CDR2 YYEEEE. The chain's CDR3 is CASSLGGNTEAFF. The CDR3 nucleotides are TGTGCCAGCAGCTTGGGAGGGAACACTGAAGCTTTCTTT.

Only one count was recorded for this clone. This chain uses TRBV5-6 with TRBJ2-7; D gene ambiguous. Trimming cost V 2 bases and J 2 bases, with 5 bases left between them. The CDR3 totals 12 residues. The germline CDR1 and CDR2 sequences are SGHDT and YYEEEE. The CDR3 DNA is TGTGCCAGCAGCTTTCGTCCCTACGAGCAGTACTTC. Translating it yields CASSFRPYEQYF. Supplemented by reference TRBV5-6 and TRBJ2-7, the full variable domain reads DAGVTQSPTHLIKTRGQQVTLRCSPKSGHDTVSWYQQALGQGPQFIFQYYEEEERQRGNFPDRFSGHQFPNYSSELNVNALLLGDSALYLCASSFRPYEQYFGPGTRLTVT.

The sample holds one count of this clone. The CDR3 DNA follows: TGTGCCAGCAGCTTTTATGGGGGTAACTATGGCTACACCTTC. Its translation: CASSFYGGNYGYTF. This sequence joins TRBV13 and TRBJ1-2; perhaps TRBD1 as D (5 bases). CDR3 length: 14 amino acids. Germline V CDR1 and CDR2: PRHDT, FYEKMQ (reference sequence). The V gene lost 3 bases and the J gene lost 1 base, with 9 bases spanning the gap.

About this clone: Distinct nucleotide sequences in the sample also encode this CDR3. The V and J genes are TRBV9 and TRBJ1-1; a possible D gene is TRBD1 (5 bases). The germline gives CDR1 SGDLS, CDR2 YYNGEE. The CDR3 has 15 residues. Trimming removed 0 bases at V and 0 bases at J, with 9 bases between. The DNA for the CDR3 is TGTGCCAGCAGCGTAGGGGGGACGGTGAACACTGAAGCTTTCTTT. Translating it yields CASSVGGTVNTEAFF.

J is TRBJ2-3 and V is TRBV5-6; no reliable D call. Germline values: CDR1 SGHDT, CDR2 YYEEEE. Trimming removed 0 bases from V and 0 bases from J, with 5 bases in between. The length of the CDR3 is 14 residues. CDR3 protein: CASSLVTSTDTQYF. The CDR3 DNA follows: TGTGCCAGCAGCTTGGTGACTAGCACAGATACGCAGTATTTT.

The genes are TRBV10-1 and TRBJ2-1, with 11 bases identical to TRBD1. CDR1 is WNHNN and CDR2 is SYGVQD in the germline V gene (reference sequence). The junction had 12 bases not matched to a gene; V was cut back by 7 bases and J by 1 base. CDR3 size: 18 residues. The CDR3 DNA is TGCGCCAGCACCCCAGGGACAGGGGGGTTATTGTCCTACAATGAGCAGTTCTTC. It yields the protein CASTPGTGGLLSYNEQFF.

The rearrangement joins TRBV4-1 to TRBJ2-2; D remains unclear. Per the germline V gene, CDR1 is MGHRA and CDR2 is YSYEKL. CDR3 size: 12 residues. Trimming removed 7 bases at V and 5 bases at J, with 8 bases between. CDR3 DNA: TGCGCCAGCACCGAAACAACCGGGGAGCTGTTTTTT. Its protein is CASTETTGELFF.

The V call is TRBV29-1, the J call TRBJ1-2; D gene uncertain. The CDR3 extends over 11 amino acids. CDR1 SQVTM and CDR2 ANQGSEA come from the germline V gene. CDR3 amino acids: CARCKDYGYTF. CDR3 coding DNA: TGCGCGCGGTGTAAGGACTATGGCTACACCTTC.

This chain links TRBV4-3 with TRBJ1-3; D unclear. Trimming pared 0 bases from V and 0 bases from J, leaving 9 bases between. This CDR3 has 16 amino acids. CDR1 and CDR2 from the germline V gene are LGHNA and YSLEER. This CDR3 is CASSQDPDNSGNTIYF. In DNA form, the CDR3 reads TGCGCCAGCAGCCAAGACCCCGATAACTCTGGAAACACCATATATTTT.

J is TRBJ1-3 and V is TRBV7-8, with 7 bases lining up with TRBD1. Germline CDR1 and CDR2: SGHVS and FQNEAQ. This CDR3 contains 14 residues. The V segment lost 5 bases and the J segment 4 bases; nucleotides outside the gene matches: 5. CDR3 coding DNA: TGTGCCAGCAGCGCCGGGGGACAGGGAAACACCATATATTTT. Residues: CASSAGGQGNTIYF.

The genes are TRBV5-4 and TRBJ2-3, with D perhaps matching TRBD2 (6 bases). V shed 0 bases and J shed 4 bases, with 9 bases lying between them. The CDR3 contains 14 residues. Germline values: CDR1 SGHNT, CDR2 YYREEE (reference sequence). CDR3 bases: TGTGCCAGCAGCTTGGCGACTAGTCCAGATACGCAGTATTTT. It yields the protein CASSLATSPDTQYF.

This rearrangement joins TRBV4-3 to TRBJ1-6; TRBD1 matches at 9 bases. Per germline, CDR1 LGHNA and CDR2 YSLEER. After removal of 0 bases from V and 8 bases from J, the junction contained 2 bases not matched to a gene. The length of the CDR3 is 15 residues. CDR3 sequence: CASSQEGTGYSPLHF. In DNA, the CDR3 is TGCGCCAGCAGCCAAGAGGGGACAGGGTATTCACCCCTCCACTTT.

V is TRBV4-3 and J is TRBJ2-7; possible D gene TRBD1, 6 bases. Trimming stripped 0 bases from V and 0 bases from J, with 18 bases between. This CDR3 has 18 residues. Germline CDR1 reads LGHNA; CDR2 reads YSLEER. CDR3 DNA sequence: TGCGCCAGCAGCCAAGATGGCAGGGGCCACGCAGCCTCCTACGAGCAGTACTTC. The encoded protein is CASSQDGRGHAASYEQYF.

This clone has only a few counts. The chain combines TRBV6-6 with TRBJ1-2; D gene unclear. The CDR3 runs to 13 residues. Trimming removed 2 bases at V and 4 bases at J, with 8 bases between. Per germline, CDR1 MNHNY and CDR2 SVGAGI (reference sequence). DNA for the CDR3: TGTGCCAGCAGTTACGGTACCCCCTATGGCTACACCTTC. Encoded protein: CASSYGTPYGYTF.

This chain connects TRBV6-5 to TRBJ2-7; 7 nucleotides line up with TRBD1. This CDR3 spans 13 amino acids. V lost 4 bases to trimming and J lost 2 bases; unmatched junction nucleotides: 2. CDR1 is MNHEY and CDR2 is SVGAGI in the germline V gene. The DNA for the CDR3 is TGTGCCAGCAGTTGGACAGGCCCCTACGAGCAGTACTTC. This gives the protein CASSWTGPYEQYF.

DNA of the CDR3: TGTGCCAGCAGCTGGAGGCACTATCTCGGAAAGACCTATGGCTACACCTTC. It is translated as CASSWRHYLGKTYGYTF. This chain uses TRBV11-3 with TRBJ1-2, with D unresolved. The CDR3 sequence is 17 residues long. V was trimmed by 4 bases and J by 4 bases, leaving 22 bases between them. Germline values: CDR1 SGHNT, CDR2 YENEEA.

This chain uses TRBV6-5 with TRBJ2-4; TRBD1 aligns across 8 bases. V shed 2 bases, J shed 4 bases, and the junction held 7 bases outside the gene matches. The V gene's germline CDR1 is MNHEY and CDR2 SVGAGI. The CDR3 has 16 amino acids. CDR3 in amino acids: CASSYRAGGGKNIQYF. DNA of the CDR3: TGTGCCAGCAGTTACAGGGCAGGGGGCGGAAAAAACATTCAGTACTTC.

The chain employs TRBV5-4 and TRBJ2-3; D remains ambiguous. This CDR3 has 17 residues. Germline V CDR1 and CDR2: SGHNT, YYREEE (reference sequence). V lost 4 bases, J lost 2 bases, and 20 bases lay in between. CDR3 loop: CASSVPAQGTPTDTQYF. The CDR3 nucleotides read TGTGCCAGCAGCGTCCCGGCCCAAGGAACGCCCACAGATACGCAGTATTTT.

The gene calls are TRBV7-9 and TRBJ1-4; D is possibly TRBD1 (5 bases). Between the trimmed V and J ends, which lost 1 base and 4 bases, there was a span of 19 bases. The length of the CDR3 is 18 residues. Germline V CDR1 and CDR2: SEHNR, FQNEAQ (reference sequence). The CDR3 DNA follows: TGTGCCAGCAGCTTAGTAGGCAGGGCCACACTCCATAATGAAAAACTGTTTTTT. Translated, it gives CASSLVGRATLHNEKLFF.